These 12 T cell receptor beta chains were sequenced from one sample in a study of control samples from healthy donors and cancer patients. TCRdb's copy holds only in-frame clones and misses some; the assay was immunoSEQ multiplex PCR. The sample records 120,000 to 150,000 clones, 75% to 95% being singletons. Sequencing input: blood. The receptors stem from a man younger than 45 in good health.

The chain has TRBV6-5 and TRBJ2-3, with D perhaps TRBD1 (6 bases). Germline CDR1 and CDR2: MNHEY and SVGAGI. The CDR3 sequence is 12 residues long. The V end lost 5 bases, the J end lost 5 bases, and 8 bases lay between the germline ends. CDR3 sequence reads: CASSQQGDTQYF. In nucleotides, the CDR3 is TGTGCCAGCAGTCAACAGGGAGATACGCAGTATTTT.

The J gene is TRBJ1-5, the V gene TRBV5-6; D call uncertain. CDR1 and CDR2 from the germline V gene are SGHDT and YYEEEE. The CDR3 consists of 16 residues. Between the trimmed V and J ends, which lost 0 bases and 6 bases, there was a span of 16 bases. Here the CDR3 DNA reads TGTGCCAGCAGCTTGGGGGGAGGGTTGGGTGGTCAGCCCCAGCATTTT. Protein product: CASSLGGGLGGQPQHF.

The gene calls are TRBV19 and TRBJ1-5, with D uncertain. This CDR3 is built from 15 residues. The germline gives CDR1 LNHDA, CDR2 SQIVND (reference sequence). V lost 6 bases and J lost 0, with 12 bases in between. The CDR3 here is CASSSYGDSNQPQHF. In DNA, the CDR3 is TGTGCCAGTAGCTCTTACGGGGATAGCAATCAGCCCCAGCATTTT. The full variable domain, its missing parts supplied by reference TRBV19 and TRBJ1-5, is DGGITQSPKYLFRKEGQNVTLSCEQNLNHDAMYWYRQDPGQGLRLIYYSQIVNDFQKGDIAEGYSVSREKKESFPLTVTSAQKNPTAFYLCASSSYGDSNQPQHFGDGTRLSIL.

The rearrangement links TRBV5-1 to TRBJ1-2; the D is unclear. Looked up from germline, CDR1 is SGHRS and CDR2 is YFSETQ. The CDR3 covers 14 residues. Trimming removed 0 bases from V and 2 bases from J, with 8 bases in between. In DNA form, the CDR3 reads TGCGCCAGCAGCTTGGCCTACAGAAACTATGGCTACACCTTC. This translates into CASSLAYRNYGYTF.

The rearrangement uses TRBV19 and TRBJ2-7; D is unresolved. Germline CDR1 is LNHDA and CDR2 is SQIVND (reference sequence). This CDR3 is built from 13 residues. Trimming took off 3 bases at V and 9 bases at J, with 15 bases between the two ends. The CDR3 region has the DNA TGTGCCAGTAGTATGCGCCTCGGATTTGTGCAGTACTTC. Its protein is CASSMRLGFVQYF.

The V gene is TRBV3-1 (or the pseudogene TRBV3-2), the J gene TRBJ1-1; D remains unclear. Germline V gives CDR1 LGHDT, CDR2 YNNKEL (reference sequence). V shed 0 bases and J shed 8 bases, with 4 bases lying between them. The CDR3 loop spans 11 amino acids. In DNA, the CDR3 is TGTGCCAGCAGCCAAGATGGGGAAGCTTTCTTT. This sequence encodes CASSQDGEAFF.

The chain is built from TRBV27 and TRBJ1-5; no reliable D call. With 1 base removed from V and 0 bases from J, the gap between germline ends came to 7 bases. The CDR3 has 15 residues. Germline V lookup: CDR1 MNHEY, CDR2 SMNVEV (reference sequence). The CDR3 spells CASSLYRYSNQPQHF. CDR3 DNA sequence: TGTGCCAGCAGTTTATATAGGTATAGCAATCAGCCCCAGCATTTT.

The CDR3 bases are TGTGCCAGCAGTTTTTTGGGGAGCAATCAGCCCCAGCATTTT. Protein sequence: CASSFLGSNQPQHF. This chain connects TRBV28 to TRBJ1-5; no definite D call. The germline V gene has CDR1 MDHEN and CDR2 SYDVKM. V lost 3 bases, J lost 1 base, and 7 bases lay in between. The CDR3 is 14 amino acids.

The V call is TRBV27, the J call TRBJ2-3; no clear D gene. The length of the CDR3 is 11 residues. CDR1 and CDR2 from the germline V gene are MNHEY and SMNVEV (reference sequence). V was clipped by 4 bases and J by 7 bases, with 6 bases between them. The CDR3 protein is CASSYANTQYF. Here the CDR3 DNA reads TGTGCCAGCAGTTATGCCAATACGCAGTATTTT.

This sequence joins TRBV30 and TRBJ1-2, with D perhaps matching TRBD1 (5 bases). Trimming shortened V by 2 bases and J by 7 bases, and 8 bases separated the two germline ends. The germline gives CDR1 GTSNPN, CDR2 SVGIG (reference sequence). The CDR3 has 11 residues. The chain's CDR3 is CAWSYQGGYTF. CDR3 in DNA: TGTGCCTGGAGTTATCAGGGTGGCTACACCTTC.

The rearrangement links TRBV12-5 to TRBJ1-4; 8 bases are a match to TRBD1. Losses at the gene ends were 1 base for V and 5 bases for J; bases not matched to a gene: 9. The CDR3 is 17 residues long. The germline CDR1 and CDR2 sequences are LGHNT and FRNRAP. The CDR3 loop reads CASGLDQRTGTNEKLFF. DNA for the CDR3: TGTGCTAGTGGTTTGGACCAACGGACAGGGACGAATGAAAAACTGTTTTTT.

V is TRBV6-5 and J is TRBJ1-5; TRBD1 agrees at 7 bases. CDR1 and CDR2 from the germline V gene are MNHEY and SVGAGI. This CDR3 is 14 amino acids long. V shed 7 bases and J 5 bases; nucleotides not matched to a gene: 8. The CDR3 region has the DNA TGTGCCAGCACCGCCGACAGGGCGGATCAGCCCCAGCATTTT. Translated, it gives CASTADRADQPQHF.